The 27 T cell receptor beta chains in this list originate from one sample, sequenced in a study of T cell responses to AZD1222 COVID-19 vaccine. Sequencing was performed with immunoSEQ multiplex PCR; in TCRdb, only in-frame clones are kept and a portion is missing. The sample contains 77,000 or so clones, around 91% of which appear only once. The material sequenced was peripheral blood, taken on day 0 of AZD1222 vaccination. Receptors were obtained from an adult in good health.

This clone occurred once. This sequence joins TRBV2 and TRBJ1-5; 11 nucleotides agree with TRBD1. CDR1 and CDR2 from the germline V gene are SNHLY and FYNNEI. The CDR3 length is 13 residues. V trimming: 6 bases; J trimming: 6 bases; junction bases outside the gene matches: 1. The CDR3 nucleotides read TGTGCCAGCAGGGGACAGGGGGTTCAGCCCCAGCATTTT. Residues: CASRGQGVQPQHF.

This clone came up once. The chain links TRBV5-1 to TRBJ2-2; unclear D gene. Germline-derived CDR1 and CDR2 are SGHRS and YFSETQ. The CDR3 loop spans 13 amino acids. V was trimmed by 1 base and J by 5 bases, leaving 6 bases between them. For the CDR3, the DNA is TGCGCCAGCAGCTTGTCAGCGACCGGGGAGCTGTTTTTT. It is translated as CASSLSATGELFF.

The chain links TRBV28 to TRBJ1-3, with D uncertain. Germline values: CDR1 MDHEN, CDR2 SYDVKM. V dropped 4 bases and J dropped 0 bases, with 13 bases sitting between them. This CDR3 is 16 amino acids long. The CDR3 bases are TGTGCCAGCAGTTCCCCTCCCGGAGTCTCTGGAAACACCATATATTTT. Residues: CASSSPPGVSGNTIYF.

The chain combines TRBV5-1 with TRBJ2-3, with 15 bases fitting TRBD2. Trimming removed 3 bases from V and 5 bases from J; junction bases left unmatched: 4. The V gene's germline CDR1 is SGHRS and CDR2 YFSETQ. The CDR3 consists of 16 residues. The CDR3 region is CASSSGGLAGGDTQYF. As DNA, the CDR3 is TGCGCCAGCAGCTCCGGGGGACTAGCGGGAGGAGATACGCAGTATTTT.

Comments on this clone: The same CDR3 can be traced to other DNA sequences in this sample. The chain has TRBV19 and TRBJ2-3; no firm D call. With 3 bases removed from V and 1 base from J, the gap between germline ends came to 5 bases. Germline CDR1 reads LNHDA; CDR2 reads SQIVND (reference sequence). This CDR3 is 13 amino acids long. The CDR3 DNA reads as TGTGCCAGTAGTATGACACGCACAGATACGCAGTATTTT. Protein: CASSMTRTDTQYF.

The genes are TRBV6-5 and TRBJ2-7, with TRBD1 identical over 11 bases. Germline CDR1 reads MNHEY; CDR2 reads SVGAGI. J lost 4 bases, V lost 5 bases, and 7 bases had no gene match. The CDR3 extends over 15 amino acids. CDR3 in amino acids: CASSIGQGAPYEQYF. In nucleotides, the CDR3 is TGTGCCAGCAGTATCGGACAGGGGGCGCCTTACGAGCAGTACTTC.

The rearrangement joins TRBV28 to TRBJ1-4, with D tentatively TRBD1 (5 bases). Germline assignment: CDR1 MDHEN and CDR2 SYDVKM. The CDR3 extends over 12 amino acids. V was pared by 6 bases and J by 6 bases, with 8 bases between. The DNA of the CDR3 is TGTGCCAGCAGCCCGACAGATGAAAAACTGTTTTTT. The encoded protein is CASSPTDEKLFF.

V is TRBV11-3 and J is TRBJ2-5, with D uncertain. The germline gives CDR1 SGHNT, CDR2 YENEEA. V was pared by 1 base and J by 2 bases, with 5 bases between. The length of the CDR3 is 13 residues. CDR3 residues: CASSLGSQETQYF. The CDR3 nucleotides read TGTGCCAGCAGCTTAGGCTCACAAGAGACCCAGTACTTC.

V gene TRBV5-4 combines with J gene TRBJ2-7; D is possibly TRBD2 (5 bases). V lost 4 bases and J lost 2, with 13 bases in between. From germline, CDR1 is SGHNT and CDR2 YYREEE (reference sequence). CDR3 size: 14 residues. The CDR3 spells CASSPGDLPYEQYF. The CDR3 nucleotides are TGTGCCAGCAGCCCCGGGGATTTACCCTACGAGCAGTACTTC.

The chain employs TRBV11-1 and TRBJ2-1; TRBD2 might be the D (6 bases). V was shortened by 5 bases and J by 0 bases, with 14 bases between the two germline ends. Per germline, CDR1 SGHAT and CDR2 FQDESV (reference sequence). The CDR3 loop spans 16 amino acids. CDR3 protein: CASSLRDGSSYNEQFF. The CDR3 DNA reads as TGTGCCAGCAGCCTACGGGACGGGAGCTCCTACAATGAGCAGTTCTTC.

V gene TRBV6-1 combines with J gene TRBJ1-3, with D perhaps matching TRBD1 (5 bases). From germline, CDR1 is MNHNS and CDR2 SASEGT. The CDR3 runs 14 residues. V was shortened by 3 bases and J by 8 bases, with 14 bases between the two germline ends. The CDR3: CASSDRTGGDTIYF. CDR3 nucleotides: TGTGCCAGCAGTGACAGGACCGGGGGGGACACCATATATTTT.

This chain links TRBV6-5 with TRBJ1-5; a weak D match, TRBD1 (6 bases). Trimming cost V 7 bases and J 5 bases, with 15 bases left between them. This CDR3 contains 14 residues. Germline lookup yields CDR1 MNHEY and CDR2 SVGAGI. The CDR3 loop reads CASIWTEKDQPQHF. In DNA, the CDR3 is TGTGCCAGCATTTGGACAGAGAAAGATCAGCCCCAGCATTTT.

The rearrangement joins TRBV12-5 to TRBJ2-1, with 11 bases lining up with TRBD2. V trimming: 5 bases; J trimming: 7 bases; junction bases outside the gene matches: 7. The CDR3 has 15 residues. The germline CDR1 and CDR2 sequences are LGHNT and FRNRAP. The CDR3 bases are TGTGCTAGTGGTATGACTAGCGGGACGGGGAATGAGCAGTTCTTC. Residues: CASGMTSGTGNEQFF.

The chain joins TRBV29-1 to TRBJ2-1; no reliable D call. This CDR3 is built from 11 residues. CDR1 and CDR2 (germline): SQVTM, ANQGSEA. Deletions cut 5 bases from V and 8 bases from J, with 10 bases between. CDR3 region: CSVRTAHEQFF. The CDR3 DNA follows: TGCAGCGTTAGGACCGCTCATGAGCAGTTCTTC.

This chain links TRBV19 with TRBJ1-4; D unclear. V lost 3 bases to trimming and J lost 7 bases, with 9 bases between them. Germline-derived CDR1 and CDR2 are LNHDA and SQIVND (reference sequence). The CDR3 loop spans 13 amino acids. The CDR3 nucleotides are TGTGCCAGTAGTATCCGGGAATCTGAAAAACTGTTTTTT. Amino acid sequence: CASSIRESEKLFF.

This rearrangement joins TRBV7-9 to TRBJ2-7, with D unclear. The ends were cut back, 5 bases at V and 5 bases at J, with 10 bases in the middle. From germline, CDR1 is SEHNR and CDR2 FQNEAQ (reference sequence). The CDR3 contains 12 residues. The DNA for the CDR3 is TGTGCCAGCAGCCCCCCCTGGGACGAGCAGTACTTC. Translating gives CASSPPWDEQYF. Complete variable domain (other parts from reference TRBV7-9 and TRBJ2-7): DTGVSQNPRHKITKRGQNVTFRCDPISEHNRLYWYRQTLGQGPEFLTYFQNEAQLEKSRLLSDRFSAERPKGSFSTLEIQRTEQGDSAMYLCASSPPWDEQYFGPGTRLTVT.

This rearrangement joins TRBV7-6 to TRBJ2-3, with TRBD2 matching over 13 bases. Germline V gives CDR1 SGHVS, CDR2 FNYEAQ. This CDR3 spans 18 amino acids. Germline trimming cut 4 bases from V and 0 bases from J; bases unmatched to any gene: 7. In DNA, the CDR3 is TGTGCCAGCAGCTCCCGGACTAGCGGGAGTACTAGCACAGATACGCAGTATTTT. The encoded protein is CASSSRTSGSTSTDTQYF.

This sequence joins TRBV5-5 and TRBJ2-1; 8 nucleotides match TRBD2. The CDR3 loop spans 15 amino acids. V gave up 0 bases and J gave up 4 bases; unmatched junction bases: 3. The V gene's germline CDR1 is SGHKS and CDR2 YYEKEE (reference sequence). CDR3 in DNA: TGTGCCAGCAGCTTGGCGGGAGGGCAGTACAATGAGCAGTTCTTC. Residues: CASSLAGGQYNEQFF.

Written as DNA, the CDR3 is TGTGCCAGCAGCGCCGGTAGCGACTACAATGAGCAGTTCTTC. It encodes CASSAGSDYNEQFF. The chain links TRBV6-2 or TRBV6-3 to TRBJ2-1; possibly TRBD2 for D (5 bases). This CDR3 is 14 amino acids long. CDR1 and CDR2 (germline): MNHEY, SVGEGT. Trimming took 6 bases from V and 3 from J, leaving 12 bases between them.

The chain recombines TRBV19 with TRBJ2-1; TRBD2 matches 10 bases. The junction had 8 bases not matched to a gene; V was cut back by 1 base and J by 5 bases. There are 17 residues in the CDR3. The germline V gene has CDR1 LNHDA and CDR2 SQIVND (reference sequence). In DNA form, the CDR3 reads TGTGCCAGTAGTATAGTGGGACTAGCGACAAGTAACAATGAGCAGTTCTTC. Translating gives CASSIVGLATSNNEQFF.

CDR3 sequence: CASSSWLKQGRLAGNTIYF. The CDR3 bases are TGCGCCAGCAGCTCTTGGCTGAAACAGGGTCGTTTAGCTGGAAACACCATATATTTT. The chain joins TRBV5-1 to TRBJ1-3; perhaps TRBD1 as D (6 bases). This CDR3 is built from 19 residues. The V and J ends lost 3 bases and 2 bases respectively, with 24 bases between them. The germline V gene has CDR1 SGHRS and CDR2 YFSETQ.

The chain couples TRBV11-2 to TRBJ2-5, with a tentative D call TRBD2 (5 bases). Deletions cut 5 bases from V and 1 base from J, with 14 bases between. CDR1 and CDR2 (germline): SGHAT, FQNNGV. CDR3 length: 15 residues. This CDR3 reads CASSRGYEGQETQYF. As DNA, the CDR3 is TGTGCCAGCAGCCGAGGGTACGAGGGCCAAGAGACCCAGTACTTC.

The gene calls are TRBV5-1 and TRBJ2-7; 10 nucleotides match TRBD1. The CDR3 sequence is 14 residues long. With 6 bases clipped from V and 4 bases from J, the junction kept 7 bases outside the gene matches. Germline V gene lookup returns CDR1 SGHRS and CDR2 YFSETQ. The CDR3 coding sequence is TGCGCCAGCACCCATGGGACAGGGGAATACGAGCAGTACTTC. Protein product: CASTHGTGEYEQYF.

The rearrangement joins TRBV7-9 to TRBJ1-1; D gene ambiguous. The germline V and J ends were trimmed by 1 base and 1 base, with 4 bases remaining between them. CDR1 is SEHNR, CDR2 FQNEAQ, per germline (reference sequence). This CDR3 region has 13 residues. CDR3 DNA: TGTGCCAGCAGCTTAGGAGAGAACACTGAAGCTTTCTTT. Amino acids: CASSLGENTEAFF.

The CDR3 DNA sequence: TGCGCCAGCAGCTGGAGTGGAGTTCATGGCAATCAGCCCCAGCATTTT. Translation gives CASSWSGVHGNQPQHF. The chain employs TRBV5-1 and TRBJ1-5; no firm D call. The germline CDR1 and CDR2 sequences are SGHRS and YFSETQ. This CDR3 has 16 amino acids. V lost 3 bases and J 2 bases, leaving 15 bases between the germline ends.

V is TRBV9 and J is TRBJ1-6, with D unclear. With 3 bases removed from V and 7 bases from J, the gap between germline ends came to 8 bases. Germline CDR1 and CDR2: SGDLS and YYNGEE. CDR3 length: 13 amino acids. The CDR3 is CASSGNLNSPLHF. CDR3 nucleotide sequence: TGTGCCAGCAGCGGAAATTTAAATTCACCCCTCCACTTT.

This chain joins TRBV10-1 and TRBJ1-4; D is possibly TRBD1 (6 bases). V was clipped by 6 bases and J by 7 bases, with 21 bases between them. CDR3 length: 16 residues. Germline V CDR1 and CDR2: WNHNN, SYGVQD (reference sequence). CDR3 residues: CASRKGHGGKSEKLFF. In DNA form, the CDR3 reads TGCGCCAGCAGAAAGGGACACGGGGGGAAGTCTGAAAAACTGTTTTTT.